Below, 25 T cell receptor beta chains from the same sample are listed, as sequenced in a study of radiation and T cells in renal cell carcinoma. Repertoires were generated with immunoSEQ multiplex PCR, while TCRdb's copy carries only in-frame clones and drops some. This sample yields approximately 100,000 clones, of which approximately 86% are seen a single time; around 7.9% belongs to the top ten. Indicated time point: baseline pretreatment blood. The treatment was: 15 Gy SBRT to primary tumor, nephrectomy 4 weeks later. The sequencing here drew on blood, taken from a patient whose treatment included radiotherapy and nephrectomy. The receptors come from a middle-aged man with renal cell carcinoma.

V usage is TRBV5-1 and J usage is TRBJ1-5, with no clear D. The CDR3 is made up of 15 amino acids. V dropped 1 base and J dropped 1 base, with 9 bases sitting between them. The germline gives CDR1 SGHRS, CDR2 YFSETQ. This CDR3 reads CASSLLGRSNQPQHF. The CDR3 DNA follows: TGCGCCAGCAGCTTGTTAGGGAGAAGCAATCAGCCCCAGCATTTT.

The chain combines TRBV28 with TRBJ1-1; 8 bases are shared with TRBD1. CDR1 is MDHEN, CDR2 SYDVKM, per germline. This CDR3 is 14 amino acids long. The junction had 3 bases not matched to a gene; V was cut back by 6 bases and J by 0 bases. The CDR3 DNA reads as TGTGCCAGCAGACAGGGGGGTATGAACACTGAAGCTTTCTTT. Protein sequence: CASRQGGMNTEAFF. Full variable domain (missing parts from reference TRBV28 and TRBJ1-1): DVKVTQSSRYLVKRTGEKVFLECVQDMDHENMFWYRQDPGLGLRLIYFSYDVKMKEKGDIPEGYSVSREKKERFSLILESASTNQTSMYLCASRQGGMNTEAFFGQGTRLTVV.

The chain combines TRBV9 with TRBJ1-4; TRBD1 might be the D (6 bases). Germline loops: CDR1 SGDLS, CDR2 YYNGEE. The V gene lost 1 base and the J gene lost 8 bases, with 12 bases spanning the gap. The CDR3 is made up of 14 amino acids. The CDR3 bases are TGTGCCAGCAGCGTAAAGGGGGGTGGAGAAAAACTGTTTTTT. Translated, it gives CASSVKGGGEKLFF. The whole variable domain, filled in from reference TRBV9 and TRBJ1-4, reads DSGVTQTPKHLITATGQRVTLRCSPRSGDLSVYWYQQSLDQGLQFLIQYYNGEERAKGNILERFSAQQFPDLHSELNLSSLELGDSALYFCASSVKGGGEKLFFGSGTQLSVL.

The rearrangement joins TRBV2 to TRBJ2-3; 9 bases map to TRBD2. V lost 6 bases to trimming and J lost 1 base; unmatched junction nucleotides: 2. The CDR3 has 14 residues. Germline-derived CDR1 and CDR2 are SNHLY and FYNNEI. This CDR3 is CASRASGGTDTQYF. The CDR3 coding sequence is TGTGCCAGCAGGGCTAGCGGGGGCACAGATACGCAGTATTTT.

The V call is TRBV12-5, the J call TRBJ1-1, with unresolved D. Germline V gives CDR1 LGHNT, CDR2 FRNRAP. The CDR3 runs 15 residues. Between the trimmed V and J ends, which lost 1 base and 4 bases, there was a span of 13 bases. CDR3 residues: CASGLGYGRGTEAFF. CDR3 coding DNA: TGTGCTAGTGGTTTGGGATACGGGCGAGGCACTGAAGCTTTCTTT.

This clone appeared a single time. J is TRBJ2-2 and V is TRBV9, with 9 bases aligning to TRBD2. The CDR3 spans 17 residues. CDR1 and CDR2 (germline): SGDLS, YYNGEE. V shed 2 bases, J shed 6 bases, and the junction held 11 bases outside the gene matches. In DNA, the CDR3 is TGTGCCAGCAGCGTCGGACCAGCGGGGGGAGCGTCCGGGGAGCTGTTTTTT. Amino acids: CASSVGPAGGASGELFF. Full variable domain (rest looked up from reference TRBV9 and TRBJ2-2): DSGVTQTPKHLITATGQRVTLRCSPRSGDLSVYWYQQSLDQGLQFLIQYYNGEERAKGNILERFSAQQFPDLHSELNLSSLELGDSALYFCASSVGPAGGASGELFFGEGSRLTVL.

Comments on this clone: The sample holds other DNA sequences that translate to the same CDR3. The V and J genes are TRBV7-9 and TRBJ1-2; a weak D match, TRBD1 (5 bases). From germline, CDR1 is SEHNR and CDR2 FQNEAQ (reference sequence). The CDR3 sequence is 14 residues long. Trimming left V 7 bases short and J 3 bases short, with 15 bases between. In DNA, the CDR3 is TGTGCCAGCACCGTGACAGCTACCGACTATGGCTACACCTTC. As protein: CASTVTATDYGYTF. The full variable domain, completed using reference TRBV7-9 and TRBJ1-2, is DTGVSQNPRHKITKRGQNVTFRCDPISEHNRLYWYRQTLGQGPEFLTYFQNEAQLEKSRLLSDRFSAERPKGSFSTLEIQRTEQGDSAMYLCASTVTATDYGYTFGSGTRLTVV.

The chain carries TRBV6-5 and TRBJ1-3; D is unclear. CDR3 length equals 14 residues. CDR1 and CDR2 from the germline V gene are MNHEY and SVGAGI. Trimming cost V 2 bases and J 0 bases, with 5 bases left between them. This chain's CDR3 is CASSYSLSGNTIYF. For the CDR3, the DNA is TGTGCCAGCAGTTACAGCCTCTCTGGAAACACCATATATTTT.

The chain recombines TRBV6-5 with TRBJ1-5, with D possibly being TRBD1 (6 bases). CDR3 length equals 15 residues. V gave up 6 bases and J gave up 2 bases, with 14 bases separating them. Germline CDR1 MNHEY, CDR2 SVGAGI. CDR3 in DNA: TGTGCCAGCAGCCGGACAGTTTCGGGCAATCAGCCCCAGCATTTT. Protein product: CASSRTVSGNQPQHF.

The rearrangement joins TRBV10-2 to TRBJ2-3; 10 bases match TRBD2. This CDR3 comprises 15 residues. Germline CDR1 is WSHSY and CDR2 is SAAADI. The J segment lost 4 bases and the V segment lost 6 bases, leaving 7 bases of the junction unmatched. Here the CDR3 reads CASSELAGYSDTQYF. As DNA, the CDR3 is TGCGCCAGCAGCGAACTAGCGGGATATTCAGATACGCAGTATTTT.

The rearrangement uses TRBV6-1 and TRBJ2-4; the D gene is possibly TRBD2 (5 bases). With 6 bases removed from V and 1 base from J, the gap between germline ends came to 13 bases. The germline CDR1 and CDR2 sequences are MNHNS and SASEGT. This CDR3 has 15 residues. CDR3 nucleotide sequence: TGTGCCAGCAGGGGCGGAGGTGCGGCCAAAAACATTCAGTACTTC. It is translated as CASRGGGAAKNIQYF.

The chain uses TRBV7-9 and TRBJ2-1; 10 bases align to TRBD2. Germline lookup yields CDR1 SEHNR and CDR2 FQNEAQ (reference sequence). The V gene end was trimmed by 3 bases and the J gene end by 2 bases; junction bases not matched to a gene: 7. The CDR3 is 17 amino acids. This CDR3 is CASSFVSGGAAYNEQFF. The DNA of the CDR3 is TGTGCCAGCAGCTTCGTCAGCGGGGGGGCAGCCTACAATGAGCAGTTCTTC.

The chain links TRBV7-2 to TRBJ2-7; D remains ambiguous. Germline values: CDR1 SGHTA, CDR2 FQGNSA. V was clipped by 5 bases and J by 6 bases, with 8 bases between them. CDR3 length equals 11 residues. CDR3 in amino acids: CASSPSVEQYF. CDR3 DNA: TGTGCCAGCAGCCCCTCCGTCGAGCAGTACTTC.

This clone occurred once. V usage is TRBV6-1 and J usage is TRBJ2-1; 9 nucleotides align to TRBD1. Trimming removed 8 bases from V and 0 bases from J; junction bases left unmatched: 5. The germline CDR1 and CDR2 sequences are MNHNS and SASEGT. There are 15 residues in the CDR3. The CDR3 reads CASETGGASYNEQFF. Written as DNA, the CDR3 is TGTGCCAGCGAGACAGGGGGGGCCTCCTACAATGAGCAGTTCTTC.

This chain connects TRBV30 to TRBJ1-1; a possible D gene is TRBD1 (6 bases). Germline lookup yields CDR1 GTSNPN and CDR2 SVGIG (reference sequence). CDR3 length: 18 residues. Trimming cost V 0 bases and J 5 bases, with 25 bases left between them. The CDR3 spells CAWSVSGFGGGARTEAFF. CDR3 nucleotide sequence: TGTGCCTGGAGTGTAAGCGGTTTCGGCGGGGGGGCAAGAACTGAAGCTTTCTTT.

CDR3 loop: CAISAELRNEQYF. CDR3 bases: TGTGCCATCAGTGCCGAGCTCCGTAACGAGCAGTACTTC. This chain links TRBV10-3 with TRBJ2-7, with D unclear. This CDR3 is 13 amino acids long. The ends were cut back, 4 bases at V and 5 bases at J, with 12 bases in the middle. Per the germline V gene, CDR1 is ENHRY and CDR2 is SYGVKD.

The chain links TRBV5-1 to TRBJ2-7; TRBD2 aligns across 10 bases. The CDR3 runs 14 residues. V shed 4 bases, J shed 6 bases, and the junction held 7 bases outside the gene matches. The germline gives CDR1 SGHRS, CDR2 YFSETQ. The CDR3 region has the DNA TGCGCCAGCAGCCACGGGACTAGCGACGGCGAGCAGTACTTC. The encoded protein is CASSHGTSDGEQYF.

The chain carries TRBV27 and TRBJ2-3; D unresolved. This CDR3 is 13 amino acids long. V was pared by 6 bases and J by 0 bases, with 7 bases between. Looked up from germline, CDR1 is MNHEY and CDR2 is SMNVEV (reference sequence). DNA of the CDR3: TGTGCCAGCAGGGGAACTAGCACAGATACGCAGTATTTT. Protein sequence: CASRGTSTDTQYF.

The chain employs TRBV4-1 and TRBJ2-3; 9 nucleotides align to TRBD1. This CDR3 comprises 15 residues. V was pared by 4 bases and J by 2 bases, with 4 bases of the junction left unmatched. Looked up from germline, CDR1 is MGHRA and CDR2 is YSYEKL. CDR3 loop: CASSRTGDDTDTQYF. CDR3 DNA sequence: TGCGCCAGCAGCCGGACAGGGGATGACACAGATACGCAGTATTTT.

The chain is built from TRBV18 and TRBJ2-1; D is ambiguous. The CDR3 is 15 amino acids. Germline V gene data show CDR1 as KGHSH and CDR2 as LQKENI. The V end was cut by 1 base, the J end by 2 bases, with 9 bases between. The chain's CDR3 is CASSPLVGTYNEQFF. CDR3 in DNA: TGTGCCAGCTCACCACTGGTTGGGACCTACAATGAGCAGTTCTTC.

The V gene is TRBV30, the J gene TRBJ1-1, with D tentatively TRBD1 (6 bases). Trimming left V 2 bases short and J 4 bases short, with 11 bases between. CDR3 length: 13 residues. Germline loops: CDR1 GTSNPN, CDR2 SVGIG (reference sequence). The CDR3 loop reads CAWSLRGGTEAFF. The CDR3 coding sequence is TGTGCCTGGAGTCTTAGGGGGGGCACTGAAGCTTTCTTT.

The J gene is TRBJ1-1, the V gene TRBV5-8; weak D call: TRBD1 (5 bases). The CDR3 length is 15 residues. The ends were cut back, 1 base at V and 5 bases at J, with 15 bases in the middle. Per the germline V gene, CDR1 is SGHTS and CDR2 is YDEGEE. The CDR3 region is CASSLLAGIGTEAFF. CDR3 DNA: TGTGCCAGCAGCTTGTTGGCAGGGATCGGTACTGAAGCTTTCTTT. Drawing the rest from reference TRBV5-8 and TRBJ1-1, the complete variable domain is EAGVTQSPTHLIKTRGQQATLRCSPISGHTSVYWYQQALGLGLQFLLWYDEGEERNRGNFPPRFSGRQFPNYSSELNVNALELEDSALYLCASSLLAGIGTEAFFGQGTRLTVV.

This clone has only one observation. The chain links TRBV15 to TRBJ1-2; D is undetermined. Looked up from germline, CDR1 is LNHNV and CDR2 is YYDKDF (reference sequence). V dropped 8 bases and J dropped 0 bases, with 10 bases sitting between them. The CDR3 runs to 13 residues. The CDR3, as DNA: TGTGCCACCGCAACAAGTCCTAACTATGGCTACACCTTC. Encoded protein: CATATSPNYGYTF.

This chain joins TRBV6-1 and TRBJ2-2; D is perhaps TRBD1 or TRBD2 (5 bases each). Germline-derived CDR1 and CDR2 are MNHNS and SASEGT. Trimming took 9 bases from V and 7 from J, leaving 18 bases between them. This CDR3 contains 14 residues. In DNA form, the CDR3 reads TGTGCCAGTTACAAAGGGACCTCGGGCGGGGAGCTGTTTTTT. This gives the protein CASYKGTSGGELFF.

The CDR3 nucleotides are TGTGCCAGCTCACCACTAGACAGGGCGCAGCCCCAGCATTTT. The encoded protein is CASSPLDRAQPQHF. This chain joins TRBV18 and TRBJ1-5, with 7 bases fitting TRBD1. V gave up 1 base and J gave up 7 bases; unmatched junction bases: 4. In germline, CDR1 is KGHSH, CDR2 LQKENI. There are 14 residues in the CDR3.